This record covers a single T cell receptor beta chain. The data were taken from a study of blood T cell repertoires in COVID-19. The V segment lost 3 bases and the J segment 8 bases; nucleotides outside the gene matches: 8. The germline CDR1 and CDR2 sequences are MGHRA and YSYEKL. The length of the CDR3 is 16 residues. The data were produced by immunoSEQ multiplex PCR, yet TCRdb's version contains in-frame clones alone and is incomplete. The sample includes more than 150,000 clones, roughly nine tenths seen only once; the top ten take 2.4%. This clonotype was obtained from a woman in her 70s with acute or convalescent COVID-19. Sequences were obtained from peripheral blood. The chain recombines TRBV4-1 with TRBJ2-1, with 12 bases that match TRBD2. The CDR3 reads CASSQGLAGGQDEQFF. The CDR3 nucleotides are TGCGCCAGCAGCCAGGGGCTAGCGGGGGGGCAGGATGAGCAGTTCTTC.